This entry concerns a single T cell receptor (beta chain). These data are taken from a study of technical replicates of blood from a few donors. Germline CDR1 and CDR2: SQVTM and ANQGSEA. The CDR3 covers 16 residues. V trimming: 6 bases; J trimming: 0 bases; junction bases outside the gene matches: 11. Generated by immunoSEQ multiplex PCR, the TCRdb table keeps only in-frame clones and is missing some. This sample has tens of thousands of clones, with just under 95% found just once. The sequenced sample was T cells isolated from PBMCs. The sequence derives from a human donor in good health. The chain uses TRBV29-1 and TRBJ2-7, with 10 positions matching TRBD2. This chain's CDR3 is CSVRGLAGEPSYEQYF. DNA for the CDR3: TGCAGCGTGAGAGGGCTAGCGGGGGAGCCCTCCTACGAGCAGTACTTC.